The clone carrying this TCR beta chain was recorded only once. This specimen belongs to a study of beta chain features in type 1 diabetes. Every isolated RNA sample was fully reverse transcribed, so sequencing captured expressed TCRB transcripts. The method was immunoSEQ multiplex PCR; TCRdb's version includes in-frame clones alone and lacks a portion of them. This sample has approximately 250,000 clones, with 7.5% to 10% found just once. V lost 6 bases and J 0 bases, leaving 11 bases between the germline ends. The germline V gene has CDR1 MNHNY and CDR2 SVGAGI (reference sequence). The CDR3 loop spans 14 amino acids.

This chain links TRBV6-6 with TRBJ1-1; possible D gene TRBD1, 5 bases. This receptor was taken from a woman aged 18-29 years in good health. Material: naive CD4+ T cells from blood. CDR3 in amino acids: CASSTTTVNTEAFF. CDR3 coding DNA: TGTGCCAGCAGCACCACGACAGTGAACACTGAAGCTTTCTTT.